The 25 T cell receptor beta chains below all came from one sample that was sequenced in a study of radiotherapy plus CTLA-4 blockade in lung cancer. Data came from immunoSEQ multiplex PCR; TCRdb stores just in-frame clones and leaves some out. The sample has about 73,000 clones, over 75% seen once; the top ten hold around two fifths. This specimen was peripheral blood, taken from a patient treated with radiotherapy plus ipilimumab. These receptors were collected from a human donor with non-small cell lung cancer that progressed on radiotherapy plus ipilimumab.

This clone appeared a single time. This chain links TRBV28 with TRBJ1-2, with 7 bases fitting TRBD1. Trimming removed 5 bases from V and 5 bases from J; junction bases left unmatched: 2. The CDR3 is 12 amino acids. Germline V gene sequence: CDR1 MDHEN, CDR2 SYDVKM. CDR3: CASSPTGYGYTF. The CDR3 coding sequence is TGTGCCAGCAGTCCGACAGGGTATGGCTACACCTTC.

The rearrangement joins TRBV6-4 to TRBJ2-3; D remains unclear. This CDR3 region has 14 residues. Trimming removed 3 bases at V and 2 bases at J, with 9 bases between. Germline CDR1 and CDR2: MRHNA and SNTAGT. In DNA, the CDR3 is TGTGCCAGCAGTGAAACCCAGGACACAGATACGCAGTATTTT. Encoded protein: CASSETQDTDTQYF.

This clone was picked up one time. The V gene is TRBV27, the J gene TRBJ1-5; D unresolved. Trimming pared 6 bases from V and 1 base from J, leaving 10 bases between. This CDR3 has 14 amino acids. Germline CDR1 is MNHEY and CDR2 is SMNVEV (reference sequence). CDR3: CASRRVGSNQPQHF. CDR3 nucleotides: TGTGCCAGCAGGCGGGTGGGCAGCAATCAGCCCCAGCATTTT.

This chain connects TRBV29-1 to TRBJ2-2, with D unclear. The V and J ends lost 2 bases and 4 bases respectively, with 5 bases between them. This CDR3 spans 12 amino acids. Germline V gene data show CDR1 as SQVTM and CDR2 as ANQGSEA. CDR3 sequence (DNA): TGCAGCGTTGAAAGGGCCACCGGGGAGCTGTTTTTT. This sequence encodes CSVERATGELFF.

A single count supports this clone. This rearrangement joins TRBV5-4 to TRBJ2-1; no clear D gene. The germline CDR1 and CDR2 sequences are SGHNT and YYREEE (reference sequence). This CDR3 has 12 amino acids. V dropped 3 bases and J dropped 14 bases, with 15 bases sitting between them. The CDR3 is CASSSGQKREFF. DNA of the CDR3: TGTGCCAGCAGCTCAGGCCAAAAAAGGGAGTTCTTC. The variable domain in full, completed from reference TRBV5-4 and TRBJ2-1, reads ETGVTQSPTHLIKTRGQQVTLRCSSQSGHNTVSWYQQALGQGPQFIFQYYREEENGRGNFPPRFSGLQFPNYSSELNVNALELDDSALYLCASSSGQKREFFGPGTRLTVL.

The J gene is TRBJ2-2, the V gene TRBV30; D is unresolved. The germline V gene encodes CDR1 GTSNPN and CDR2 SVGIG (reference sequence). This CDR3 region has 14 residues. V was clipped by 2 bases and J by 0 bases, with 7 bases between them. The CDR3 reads CAWSKHSNTGELFF. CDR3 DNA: TGTGCCTGGAGTAAACACTCGAACACCGGGGAGCTGTTTTTT.

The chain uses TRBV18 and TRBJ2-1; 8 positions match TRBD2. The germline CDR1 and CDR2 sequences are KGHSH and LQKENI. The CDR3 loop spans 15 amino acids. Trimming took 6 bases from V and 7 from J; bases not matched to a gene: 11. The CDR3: CASSKYGGVGNEQFF. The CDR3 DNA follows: TGTGCCAGCTCGAAGTACGGGGGGGTCGGGAATGAGCAGTTCTTC.

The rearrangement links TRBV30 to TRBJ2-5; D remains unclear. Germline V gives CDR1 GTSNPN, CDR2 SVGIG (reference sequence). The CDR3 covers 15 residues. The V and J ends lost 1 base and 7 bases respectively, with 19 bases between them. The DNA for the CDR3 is TGTGCCTGGAGTGGCGGCCGAATCATTGGTTTGACCCAGTACTTC. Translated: CAWSGGRIIGLTQYF.

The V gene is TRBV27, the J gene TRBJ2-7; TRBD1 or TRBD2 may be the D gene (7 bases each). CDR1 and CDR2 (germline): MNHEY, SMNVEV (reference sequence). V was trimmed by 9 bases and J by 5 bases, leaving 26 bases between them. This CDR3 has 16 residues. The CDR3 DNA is TGTGCCAGTAAACTCCCAGGGGGGGGGTATTTCGACGAGCAGTACGTC. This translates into CASKLPGGGYFDEQYV.

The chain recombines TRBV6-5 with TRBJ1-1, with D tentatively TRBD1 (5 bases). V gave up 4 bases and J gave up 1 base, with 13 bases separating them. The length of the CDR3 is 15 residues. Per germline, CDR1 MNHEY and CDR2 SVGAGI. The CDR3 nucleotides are TGTGCCAGCAGTTTCATCCGGGACGGGAACACTGAAGCTTTCTTT. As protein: CASSFIRDGNTEAFF.

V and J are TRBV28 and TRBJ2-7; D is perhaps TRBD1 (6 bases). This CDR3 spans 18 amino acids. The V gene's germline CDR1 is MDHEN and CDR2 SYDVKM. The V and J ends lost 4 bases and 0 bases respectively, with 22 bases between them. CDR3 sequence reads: CASSSRWILDSFSYEQYF. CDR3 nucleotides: TGTGCCAGCAGTTCCCGATGGATATTGGACAGCTTCTCCTACGAGCAGTACTTC.

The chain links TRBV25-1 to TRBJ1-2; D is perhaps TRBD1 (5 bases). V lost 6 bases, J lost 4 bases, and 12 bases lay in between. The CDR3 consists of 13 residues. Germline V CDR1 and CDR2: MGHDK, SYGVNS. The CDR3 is CASSEGRAYGYTF. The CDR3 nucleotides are TGTGCCAGCAGCGAGGGGCGGGCCTATGGCTACACCTTC.

CDR3 sequence (DNA): TGTGCCAGCAGCTTAGGGCCGGTATGGGGCACTGAAGCTTTCTTT. Its protein is CASSLGPVWGTEAFF. The chain is built from TRBV7-2 and TRBJ1-1, with D uncertain. CDR1 is SGHTA, CDR2 FQGNSA, per germline. The CDR3 contains 15 residues. V shed 1 base and J shed 4 bases, with 13 bases lying between them.

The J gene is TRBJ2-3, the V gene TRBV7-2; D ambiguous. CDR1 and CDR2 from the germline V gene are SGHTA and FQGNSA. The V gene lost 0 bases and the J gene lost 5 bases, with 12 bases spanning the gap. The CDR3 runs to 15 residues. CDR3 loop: CASSLAGASGDTQYF. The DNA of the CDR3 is TGTGCCAGCAGCTTAGCTGGTGCCTCAGGAGATACGCAGTATTTT.

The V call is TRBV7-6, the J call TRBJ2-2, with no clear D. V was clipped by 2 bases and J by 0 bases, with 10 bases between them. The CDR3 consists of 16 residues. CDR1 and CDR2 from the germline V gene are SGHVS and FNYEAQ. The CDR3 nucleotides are TGTGCCAGCAGCTTACAAACGGGCGCGAACACCGGGGAGCTGTTTTTT. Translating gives CASSLQTGANTGELFF.

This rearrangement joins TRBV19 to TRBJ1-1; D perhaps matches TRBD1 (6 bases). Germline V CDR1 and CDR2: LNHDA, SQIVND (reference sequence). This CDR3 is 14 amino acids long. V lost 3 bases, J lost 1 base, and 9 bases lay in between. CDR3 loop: CASSIGTPNTEAFF. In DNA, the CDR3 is TGTGCCAGTAGTATCGGGACACCGAACACTGAAGCTTTCTTT.

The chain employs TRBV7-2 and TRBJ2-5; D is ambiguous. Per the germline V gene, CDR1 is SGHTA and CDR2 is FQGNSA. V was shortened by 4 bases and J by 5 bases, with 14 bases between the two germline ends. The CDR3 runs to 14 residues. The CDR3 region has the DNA TGTGCCAGCAGCTACCGTGAGAGTCTGGAGACCCAGTACTTC. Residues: CASSYRESLETQYF. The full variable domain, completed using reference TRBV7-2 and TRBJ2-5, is GAGVSQSPSNKVTEKGKDVELRCDPISGHTALYWYRQSLGQGLEFLIYFQGNSAPDKSGLPSDRFSAERTGGSVSTLTIQRTQQEDSAVYLCASSYRESLETQYFGPGTRLLVL.

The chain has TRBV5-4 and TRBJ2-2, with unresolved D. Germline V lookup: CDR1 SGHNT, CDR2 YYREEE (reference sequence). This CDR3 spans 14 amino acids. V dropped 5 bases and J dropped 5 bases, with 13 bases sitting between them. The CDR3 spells CASSGSLGTGELFF. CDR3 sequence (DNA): TGTGCCAGCAGTGGTAGTTTAGGAACCGGGGAGCTGTTTTTT.

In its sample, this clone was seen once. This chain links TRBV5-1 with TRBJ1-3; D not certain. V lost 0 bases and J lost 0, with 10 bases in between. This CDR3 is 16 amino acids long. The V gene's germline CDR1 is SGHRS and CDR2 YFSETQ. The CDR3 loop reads CASSLESASSGNTIYF. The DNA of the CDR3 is TGCGCCAGCAGCTTGGAGTCTGCAAGCTCTGGAAACACCATATATTTT.

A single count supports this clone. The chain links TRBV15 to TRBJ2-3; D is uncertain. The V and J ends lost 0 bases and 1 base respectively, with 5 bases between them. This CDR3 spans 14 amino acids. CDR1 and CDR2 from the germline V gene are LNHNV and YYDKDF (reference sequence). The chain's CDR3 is CATSRDIGTDTQYF. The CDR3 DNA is TGTGCCACCAGCAGAGATATAGGCACAGATACGCAGTATTTT.

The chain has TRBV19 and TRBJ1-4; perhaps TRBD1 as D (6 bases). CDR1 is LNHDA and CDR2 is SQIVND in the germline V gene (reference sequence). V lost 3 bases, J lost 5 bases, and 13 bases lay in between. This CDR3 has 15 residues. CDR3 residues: CASSITTGYNEKLFF. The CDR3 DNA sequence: TGTGCCAGTAGTATTACGACAGGCTACAATGAAAAACTGTTTTTT.

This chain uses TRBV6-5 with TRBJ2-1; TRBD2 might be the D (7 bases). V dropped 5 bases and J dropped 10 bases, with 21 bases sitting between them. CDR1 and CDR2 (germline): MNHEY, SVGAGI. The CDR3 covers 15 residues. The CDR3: CASSPGGGRGNEQFF. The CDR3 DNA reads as TGTGCCAGCAGTCCGGGGGGCGGCAGGGGAAACGAGCAGTTCTTC.

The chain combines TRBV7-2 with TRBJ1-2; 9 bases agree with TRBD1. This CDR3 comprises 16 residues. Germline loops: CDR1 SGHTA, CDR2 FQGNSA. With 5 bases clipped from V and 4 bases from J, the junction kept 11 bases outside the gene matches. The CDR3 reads CASSRDREFLRYGYTF. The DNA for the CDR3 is TGTGCCAGCAGCCGGGACAGGGAGTTCCTTCGCTATGGCTACACCTTC.

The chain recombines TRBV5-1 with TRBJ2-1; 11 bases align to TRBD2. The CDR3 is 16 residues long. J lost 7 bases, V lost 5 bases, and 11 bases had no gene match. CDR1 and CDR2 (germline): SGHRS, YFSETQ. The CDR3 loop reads CASSRLLAGGGNEQFF. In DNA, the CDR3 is TGCGCCAGCAGTCGCCTGCTAGCGGGAGGCGGGAATGAGCAGTTCTTC.

Here the CDR3 DNA reads TGTGCCTGGGGCGGGAGTTTCACCGGGGAGCTGTTTTTT. This encodes CAWGGSFTGELFF. The J gene is TRBJ2-2, the V gene TRBV30; 7 nucleotides agree with TRBD2. Germline V lookup: CDR1 GTSNPN, CDR2 SVGIG (reference sequence). V lost 5 bases, J lost 4 bases, and 4 bases stayed unmatched. There are 13 residues in the CDR3. Variable domain in full (rest from reference TRBV30 and TRBJ2-2): SQTIHQWPATLVQPVGSPLSLECTVEGTSNPNLYWYRQAAGRGLQLLFYSVGIGQISSEVPQNLSASRPQDRQFILSSKKLLLSDSGFYLCAWGGSFTGELFFGEGSRLTVL.